This T cell receptor (beta chain) was recorded in a study of T-cell reconstitution after alpha-beta-depleted transplantation in children. It was with unique molecular identifiers that the TCRbeta library was prepared. TCRdb itself ran the PCR reads through MiXCR, one entry per CDR3 protein. The sample contains some 200,000 distinct CDR3 sequences, 11% of which appear only once. This clonotype appeared many times. Antigen: not known. Trimming pared 0 bases from V and 4 bases from J, leaving 12 bases between. The V gene's germline CDR1 is DFQATT and CDR2 SNEGSKA (reference sequence). The CDR3 consists of 14 residues. Findings and limits, study-wide: Reportedly, roughly two months post-transplant, alpha-beta T cells arose from several hundred expanded graft clones.

The rearrangement joins TRBV20-1 to TRBJ1-2; a weak D match, TRBD1 (6 bases). The receptor comes from a child in the first two years of life with acute myeloid leukemia, due to receive a stem cell transplant. This sample comprised PBMCs, obtained before TCRalphabeta/CD19-depleted stem cell transplant. The CDR3 here is CSARDFGTSYGYTF. CDR3 nucleotide sequence: TGCAGTGCTAGAGATTTCGGGACAAGCTATGGCTACACCTTC.